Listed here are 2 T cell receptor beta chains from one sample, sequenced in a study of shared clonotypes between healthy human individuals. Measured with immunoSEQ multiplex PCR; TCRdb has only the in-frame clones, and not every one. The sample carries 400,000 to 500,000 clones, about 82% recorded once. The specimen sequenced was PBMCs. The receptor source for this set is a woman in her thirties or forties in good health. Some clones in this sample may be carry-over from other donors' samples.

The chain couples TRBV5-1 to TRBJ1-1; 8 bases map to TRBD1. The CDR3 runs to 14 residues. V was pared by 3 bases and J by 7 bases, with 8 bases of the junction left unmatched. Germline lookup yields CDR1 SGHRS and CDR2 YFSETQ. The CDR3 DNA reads TGCGCCAGCAGCTCCCCCGGGACAGGCATTGAAGCTTTCTTT. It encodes CASSSPGTGIEAFF.

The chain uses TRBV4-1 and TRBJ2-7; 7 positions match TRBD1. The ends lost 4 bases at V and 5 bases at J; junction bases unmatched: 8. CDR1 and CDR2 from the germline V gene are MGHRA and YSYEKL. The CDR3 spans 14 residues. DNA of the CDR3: TGCGCCAGCAGCCGAGTGAGGGGGCTCCACGAGCAGTACTTC. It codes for CASSRVRGLHEQYF.